The 10 T cell receptor beta chains below were found in one sample sequenced in a study of Graves' ophthalmopathy and Graves' hyperthyroidism. Amplification from RNA transcripts yielded the TCR beta CDR3 regions. Following a first-round RT-PCR that used HTBI primers, a second-round multiplex PCR was carried out. From the multiplex PCR reads, TCRdb called clonotypes with MiXCR, one entry per CDR3 protein. The table lists approximately 330,000 distinct CDR3 sequences, roughly 15% of them singletons, with about 12% in the top ten. The sample comprised peripheral blood. The receptors were gathered from an adult man with Graves' ophthalmopathy.

V gene TRBV9 combines with J gene TRBJ1-2, with D possibly TRBD1 on 5 matching bases. V was cut by 0 bases and J by 6 bases, with 12 bases left in between. This CDR3 region has 14 residues. Germline V gene data show CDR1 as SGDLS and CDR2 as YYNGEE. The CDR3 region has the DNA TGTGCCAGCAGCGTAGCTCCACAGGAAGATGGCTACACCTTC. This gives the protein CASSVAPQEDGYTF.

This clonotype was detected ten times or more. V and J are TRBV29-1 and TRBJ2-7, with 10 nucleotides matching TRBD1. V gave up 4 bases and J gave up 6 bases; unmatched junction bases: 15. Germline CDR1 is SQVTM and CDR2 is ANQGSEA. This CDR3 is built from 16 residues. CDR3 sequence reads: CSVAGTGVGAASEQYF. In nucleotides, the CDR3 is TGCAGCGTTGCCGGGACAGGGGTCGGGGCGGCTAGCGAGCAGTACTTC.

This clonotype was observed at least ten times. The gene calls are TRBV12-3 or TRBV12-4 and TRBJ2-7; maybe TRBD2 (6 bases). The V end lost 6 bases, the J end lost 1 base, and 19 bases lay between the germline ends. The length of the CDR3 is 16 residues. The CDR3 sequence is CASRAGGAVPSYEQYF. DNA for the CDR3: TGTGCCAGCAGGGCCGGGGGAGCGGTCCCTTCCTACGAGCAGTACTTC.

This clonotype was found many times. This rearrangement joins TRBV5-1 to TRBJ1-1; 9 bases fit TRBD1. The CDR3 is 16 amino acids. Losses at the gene ends were 4 bases for V and 8 bases for J; bases not matched to a gene: 15. The germline CDR1 and CDR2 sequences are SGHRS and YFSETQ. The CDR3 region has the DNA TGCGCCAGCAGCCTGGGCGGTAGGACAGGGGTAACCGAAGCTTTCTTT. Its translation is CASSLGGRTGVTEAFF.

This clonotype was recorded many times. The rearrangement uses TRBV6-2 or TRBV6-3 and TRBJ2-5; TRBD2 is a possible D gene (6 bases). Trimming cost V 9 bases and J 4 bases, with 30 bases left between them. Germline CDR1 reads MNHEY; CDR2 reads SVGEGT. The CDR3 sequence is 18 residues long. The CDR3 DNA reads as TGTGCCAGTTCACCCCCCCTAGCGAACAACGACCCAGGAGAGACCCAGTACTTC. As protein: CASSPPLANNDPGETQYF.

Many counts were recorded for this clonotype. V usage is TRBV5-4 and J usage is TRBJ2-6; D is unclear. The germline V gene has CDR1 SGHNT and CDR2 YYREEE (reference sequence). The germline V and J ends were trimmed by 3 bases and 1 base, with 17 bases remaining between them. CDR3 size: 18 residues. CDR3: CASSSWFIWQSGANVLTF. The CDR3 coding sequence is TGTGCCAGCAGCTCGTGGTTTATCTGGCAATCTGGGGCCAACGTCCTGACTTTC.

This clonotype was seen repeatedly, ten times or more. V is TRBV29-1 and J is TRBJ2-7, with D hard to call. The CDR3 runs to 13 residues. V gave up 5 bases and J gave up 0 bases, with 11 bases separating them. The germline V gene has CDR1 SQVTM and CDR2 ANQGSEA. CDR3 region: CSVRTVSSYEQYF. DNA for the CDR3: TGCAGCGTTAGGACGGTGAGCTCCTACGAGCAGTACTTC.

This clonotype was observed at least ten times. V usage is TRBV10-3 and J usage is TRBJ1-2; 8 positions match TRBD1. V trimming: 5 bases; J trimming: 6 bases; junction bases outside the gene matches: 17. Germline-derived CDR1 and CDR2 are ENHRY and SYGVKD. The CDR3 has 17 residues. The CDR3 reads CAISLGRTGSLYDGYTF. DNA for the CDR3: TGTGCCATCAGTTTAGGTCGGACAGGGTCGCTGTATGATGGCTACACCTTC.

This clonotype was seen many times. The junction shows a germline mismatch at one end, possibly a read error. This sequence joins TRBV28 and TRBJ2-7; possible D gene TRBD1, 6 bases. CDR3 length: 12 amino acids. Germline CDR1 reads MDHEN; CDR2 reads SYDVKM. CDR3 region: CASSLSGTTVGF. CDR3 in DNA: TGTGCCAGCAGTTTATCCGGGACAACCGTCGGCTTC.

This clonotype was detected many times. The chain has TRBV6-2 or TRBV6-3 and TRBJ1-2, with D hard to call. The CDR3 length is 13 residues. The V gene's germline CDR1 is MNHEY and CDR2 SVGEGT. V was trimmed by 6 bases and J by 3 bases, leaving 11 bases between them. CDR3 sequence (DNA): TGTGCCAGCAGCCGGGTCTCCGACTATGGCTACACCTTC. Residues: CASSRVSDYGYTF.